This T cell receptor (beta chain) was profiled in a study of blood T cell repertoires in COVID-19. Study summary: The United States, Italy and Spain provided the acute and convalescent COVID-19 samples. Nucleic acid was either cDNA or gDNA, and it came from T cells, B-cell-depleted T cells, or PBMCs.

Per germline, CDR1 MNHEY and CDR2 SMNVEV (reference sequence). This CDR3 has 13 residues. With 4 bases clipped from V and 2 bases from J, the junction kept 1 base outside the gene matches. The sample holds one count of this clone. The same CDR3 can be traced to other DNA sequences in this sample. Libraries were prepared by immunoSEQ multiplex PCR; TCRdb keeps only in-frame clonotypes and omits some of them. The profile shows around 370,000 clones, around 90% of them singletons. This TCR was recovered from a young man with active or convalescent COVID-19. Input material: peripheral blood. The genes are TRBV27 and TRBJ1-2, with TRBD1 matching over 7 bases. CDR3 nucleotide sequence: TGTGCCAGCAGTTCGACAGGGAACTATGGCTACACCTTC. This codes for CASSSTGNYGYTF.